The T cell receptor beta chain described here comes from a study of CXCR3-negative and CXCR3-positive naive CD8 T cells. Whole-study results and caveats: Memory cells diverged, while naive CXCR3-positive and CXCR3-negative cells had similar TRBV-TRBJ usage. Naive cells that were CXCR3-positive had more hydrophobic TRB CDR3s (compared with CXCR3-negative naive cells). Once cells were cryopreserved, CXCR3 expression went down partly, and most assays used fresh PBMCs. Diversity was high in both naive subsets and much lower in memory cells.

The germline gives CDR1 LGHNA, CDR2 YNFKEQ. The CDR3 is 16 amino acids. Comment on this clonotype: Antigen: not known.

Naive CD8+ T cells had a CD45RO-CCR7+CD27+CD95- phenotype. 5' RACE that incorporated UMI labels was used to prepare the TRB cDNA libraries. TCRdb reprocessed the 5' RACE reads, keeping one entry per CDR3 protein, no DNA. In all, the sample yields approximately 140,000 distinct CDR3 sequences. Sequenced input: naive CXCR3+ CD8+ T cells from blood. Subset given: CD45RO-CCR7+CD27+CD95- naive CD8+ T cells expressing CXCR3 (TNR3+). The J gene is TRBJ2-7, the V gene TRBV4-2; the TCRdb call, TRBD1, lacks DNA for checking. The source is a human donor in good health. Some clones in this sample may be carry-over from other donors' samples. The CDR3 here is CASSQPGQGAAGEQYF.